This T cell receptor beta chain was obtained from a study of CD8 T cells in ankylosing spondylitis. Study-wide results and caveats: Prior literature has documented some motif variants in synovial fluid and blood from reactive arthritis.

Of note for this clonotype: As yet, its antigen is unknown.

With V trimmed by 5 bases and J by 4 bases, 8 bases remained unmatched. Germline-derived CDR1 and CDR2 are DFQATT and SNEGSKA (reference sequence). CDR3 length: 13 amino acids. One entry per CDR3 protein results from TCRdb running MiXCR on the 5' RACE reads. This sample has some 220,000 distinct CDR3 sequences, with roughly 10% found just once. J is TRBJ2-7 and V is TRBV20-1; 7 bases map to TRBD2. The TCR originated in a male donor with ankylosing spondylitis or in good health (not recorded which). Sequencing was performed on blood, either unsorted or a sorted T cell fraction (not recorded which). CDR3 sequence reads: CSAFLAANYEQYF. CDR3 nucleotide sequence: TGCAGTGCTTTCCTAGCGGCTAATTACGAGCAGTACTTC.